The next 32 T cell receptor beta chains were all read from a single sample in a study of blood T cell repertoires in COVID-19 (dated by TCRdb to about 2020). Library prep was done by the immunoSEQ multiplex PCR assay. In its TCRdb copy, this immuneACCESS table keeps in-frame sequences only and misses some clones. Where compared with another copy, unresolved V genes explain less than half of these, and the others have no known cause. For this sample the table gives about 86,000 clones, of which roughly 84% were detected only once. The ten most abundant clones make up 31% of the sample. Sequenced material: peripheral blood. The receptors were sampled from a woman of 80 years or more with active or convalescent COVID-19.

The rearrangement joins TRBV28 to TRBJ2-3; D might be TRBD2 (6 bases). This CDR3 is built from 15 residues. The germline V gene has CDR1 MDHEN and CDR2 SYDVKM. V was trimmed by 5 bases and J by 0 bases, leaving 12 bases between them. CDR3 residues: CASSIGTLSTDTQYF. The CDR3 nucleotides are TGTGCCAGCAGTATTGGGACTCTAAGCACAGATACGCAGTATTTT.

The chain carries TRBV4-1 and TRBJ1-3, with D perhaps matching TRBD1 (6 bases). The germline V gene encodes CDR1 MGHRA and CDR2 YSYEKL. The ends were cut back, 0 bases at V and 0 bases at J, with 12 bases in the middle. CDR3 length: 17 residues. The CDR3: CASSQDGRGPSGNTIYF. The CDR3, as DNA: TGCGCCAGCAGCCAAGATGGCAGGGGCCCCTCTGGAAACACCATATATTTT.

The chain carries TRBV7-2 and TRBJ2-5; 7 bases are a match to TRBD1. V was clipped by 0 bases and J by 3 bases; unmatched bases: 7. The CDR3 is made up of 16 amino acids. Germline CDR1 is SGHTA and CDR2 is FQGNSA. As DNA, the CDR3 is TGTGCCAGCAGCTTAGCTAGGGCAGGGGGTAAAGAGACCCAGTACTTC. This translates into CASSLARAGGKETQYF.

This chain connects TRBV27 to TRBJ1-2, with D unclear. The CDR3 is 15 residues long. Trimming pared 3 bases from V and 8 bases from J, leaving 19 bases between. Germline CDR1 reads MNHEY; CDR2 reads SMNVEV (reference sequence). The CDR3 sequence is CASSFGDELGMGYTF. The DNA for the CDR3 is TGTGCCAGCAGTTTTGGCGATGAGTTGGGCATGGGCTACACCTTC.

The V call is TRBV11-3, the J call TRBJ2-2, with 8 bases fitting TRBD2. From germline, CDR1 is SGHNT and CDR2 YENEEA. The junction had 11 bases not matched to a gene; V was cut back by 10 bases and J by 4 bases. CDR3 length: 15 residues. CDR3: CATKRGGRGTGELFF. CDR3 nucleotide sequence: TGTGCCACCAAACGGGGGGGCCGAGGCACCGGGGAGCTGTTTTTT.

The V and J genes are TRBV19 and TRBJ1-4, with TRBD1 as a possible D gene (5 bases). CDR1 LNHDA and CDR2 SQIVND come from the germline V gene (reference sequence). There are 14 residues in the CDR3. Trimming took off 4 bases at V and 4 bases at J, with 10 bases between the two ends. CDR3 DNA sequence: TGTGCCAGTAGTAAGACAGACCTTAATGAAAAACTGTTTTTT. This codes for CASSKTDLNEKLFF.

This rearrangement joins TRBV7-8 to TRBJ2-1; a possible D gene is TRBD2 (5 bases). The germline V gene has CDR1 SGHVS and CDR2 FQNEAQ. Trimming shortened V by 9 bases and J by 0 bases, and 18 bases separated the two germline ends. This CDR3 spans 16 amino acids. The CDR3: CASLRPDRGSYNEQFF. The CDR3 DNA sequence: TGTGCCAGTCTACGGCCCGACCGGGGCTCCTACAATGAGCAGTTCTTC.

The rearrangement links TRBV10-1 to TRBJ2-7, with 8 bases fitting TRBD2. The CDR3 extends over 13 amino acids. The ends lost 6 bases at V and 9 bases at J; junction bases unmatched: 10. CDR1 and CDR2 from the germline V gene are WNHNN and SYGVQD (reference sequence). The chain's CDR3 is CASRRTSHIGQYF. The CDR3, as DNA: TGCGCCAGCAGGCGGACTAGCCACATAGGGCAGTACTTC.

The CDR3: CASGREGGARGNTIYF. The CDR3 nucleotides are TGTGCCAGCGGACGGGAAGGGGGCGCGCGTGGAAACACCATATATTTT. The chain combines TRBV13 with TRBJ1-3; 7 positions match TRBD1. J gave up 3 bases and V 8 bases, and 13 bases lay outside the gene matches. CDR3 length equals 16 residues. From germline, CDR1 is PRHDT and CDR2 FYEKMQ (reference sequence).

This clone has more than one count but fewer than ten. The chain is built from TRBV9 and TRBJ1-1, with D possibly matching TRBD1 (6 bases). Trimming cost V 4 bases and J 1 base, with 20 bases left between them. In germline, CDR1 is SGDLS, CDR2 YYNGEE. CDR3 length equals 17 residues. CDR3 amino acids: CASSTSGRTATNTEAFF. CDR3 DNA: TGTGCCAGCAGCACTTCCGGAAGGACAGCGACGAACACTGAAGCTTTCTTT. Variable domain in full (rest from reference TRBV9 and TRBJ1-1): DSGVTQTPKHLITATGQRVTLRCSPRSGDLSVYWYQQSLDQGLQFLIQYYNGEERAKGNILERFSAQQFPDLHSELNLSSLELGDSALYFCASSTSGRTATNTEAFFGQGTRLTVV.

The rearrangement links TRBV5-1 to TRBJ2-7; 14 bases fit TRBD2. The CDR3 contains 17 residues. Germline loops: CDR1 SGHRS, CDR2 YFSETQ. Trimming cost V 0 bases and J 0 bases; bases outside gene matches: 2. The DNA for the CDR3 is TGCGCCAGCAGCTTGGGACTAGCGGGGGGGTTCTCCTACGAGCAGTACTTC. It yields the protein CASSLGLAGGFSYEQYF.

V usage is TRBV28 and J usage is TRBJ2-5; D possibly corresponds to TRBD2 (5 bases). The V end was cut by 2 bases, the J end by 0 bases, with 7 bases between. The CDR3 loop spans 14 amino acids. Germline assignment: CDR1 MDHEN and CDR2 SYDVKM. The CDR3 is CASSLQDYQETQYF. The CDR3 region has the DNA TGTGCCAGCAGTTTACAGGACTACCAAGAGACCCAGTACTTC.

This chain connects TRBV24-1 to TRBJ1-2; 7 bases line up with TRBD1. The CDR3 length is 14 residues. Germline values: CDR1 KGHDR, CDR2 SFDVKD. Trimming at V came to 6 bases and at J to 2 bases, leaving 5 bases not matched to a gene. Here the CDR3 reads CATSTQDRNYGYTF. CDR3 nucleotide sequence: TGTGCCACCAGTACCCAGGACAGGAACTATGGCTACACCTTC.

Only one count was recorded for this clone. The chain uses TRBV27 and TRBJ2-2, with TRBD1 matching 8 bases. Per germline, CDR1 MNHEY and CDR2 SMNVEV (reference sequence). The CDR3 sequence is 13 residues long. Trimming cost V 7 bases and J 7 bases; bases outside gene matches: 5. The chain's CDR3 is CASTGGAGGELFF. DNA of the CDR3: TGTGCCAGCACAGGGGGCGCGGGCGGGGAGCTGTTTTTT.

CDR3 protein: CASSDRGYYGYTF. CDR3 DNA: TGTGCCAGCAGTGACAGGGGCTACTATGGCTACACCTTC. The chain employs TRBV25-1 and TRBJ1-2, with a possible D match to TRBD1 (6 bases). The CDR3 is 13 residues long. From germline, CDR1 is MGHDK and CDR2 SYGVNS. Trimming took off 3 bases at V and 3 bases at J, with 8 bases between the two ends.

The chain has TRBV4-1 and TRBJ2-7; 7 nucleotides line up with TRBD1. V dropped 5 bases and J dropped 7; count of bases not matched to a gene: 11. CDR1 MGHRA and CDR2 YSYEKL come from the germline V gene. The CDR3 is made up of 14 amino acids. The CDR3 DNA sequence: TGCGCCAGCAGCGTTTACAGGGGTAAGGAAGAGCAGTACTTC. As protein: CASSVYRGKEEQYF.

This chain joins TRBV5-6 and TRBJ2-7; 8 bases align to TRBD1. Germline CDR1 SGHDT, CDR2 YYEEEE. CDR3 length equals 12 residues. Trimming removed 7 bases from V and 8 bases from J; junction bases left unmatched: 8. The CDR3: CASRATGVKQYF. The CDR3, as DNA: TGTGCCAGCCGCGCGACAGGGGTTAAGCAGTACTTC.

This chain uses TRBV29-1 with TRBJ2-5; D not resolved. Germline V gives CDR1 SQVTM, CDR2 ANQGSEA. The germline V and J ends were trimmed by 4 bases and 4 bases, with 7 bases remaining between them. The CDR3 contains 11 residues. CDR3 nucleotide sequence: TGCAGCGTTGGGAGCAGAGAGACCCAGTACTTC. Residues: CSVGSRETQYF.

The chain carries TRBV6-6 and TRBJ2-1; 9 bases align to TRBD2. CDR1 is MNHNY, CDR2 SVGAGI, per germline (reference sequence). J lost 11 bases, V lost 7 bases, and 15 bases had no gene match. CDR3 size: 15 residues. The CDR3 loop is CASIVWASGENQQFF. The CDR3 DNA is TGTGCCAGCATCGTCTGGGCTAGCGGGGAGAACCAGCAGTTCTTC.

The rearrangement joins TRBV9 to TRBJ2-5; D is unclear. Germline V gene data show CDR1 as SGDLS and CDR2 as YYNGEE. V was pared by 0 bases and J by 5 bases, with 5 bases between. This CDR3 has 12 residues. The CDR3 nucleotides read TGTGCCAGCAGCGTAGGAGTGGAGACCCAGTACTTC. Encoded protein: CASSVGVETQYF.

This clone showed up just once. J is TRBJ2-1 and V is TRBV20-1; D is unresolved. Trimming took 0 bases from V and 9 from J, leaving 6 bases between them. The CDR3 has 11 amino acids. Germline V lookup: CDR1 DFQATT, CDR2 SNEGSKA (reference sequence). CDR3 in DNA: TGCAGTGCTAGAGATGTCCGTGAGCAGTTCTTC. Protein sequence: CSARDVREQFF.

This chain links TRBV7-3 with TRBJ2-1, with 11 nucleotides matching TRBD2. This CDR3 is built from 18 residues. Germline V CDR1 and CDR2: SGHTA, FQGTGA. V trimming: 2 bases; J trimming: 5 bases; junction bases outside the gene matches: 11. The CDR3 reads CASSLFPSGGIKNNEQFF. The DNA of the CDR3 is TGTGCCAGCAGCTTATTTCCTAGCGGGGGGATAAAAAACAATGAGCAGTTCTTC. Variable domain in full (rest from reference TRBV7-3 and TRBJ2-1): GAGVSQTPSNKVTEKGKYVELRCDPISGHTALYWYRQSLGQGPEFLIYFQGTGAADDSGLPNDRFFAVRPEGSVSTLKIQRTERGDSAVYLCASSLFPSGGIKNNEQFFGPGTRLTVL.

This clone showed up just once. The V and J genes are TRBV20-1 and TRBJ1-2; D call uncertain. CDR3 size: 10 residues. Looked up from germline, CDR1 is DFQATT and CDR2 is SNEGSKA (reference sequence). The V end was cut by 5 bases, the J end by 12 bases, with 13 bases between. The CDR3 region is CSASRGGHTF. CDR3 bases: TGCAGTGCTTCCAGAGGAGGCCACACCTTC.

J is TRBJ2-1 and V is TRBV5-6; 9 bases are a match to TRBD1. The V and J ends lost 3 bases and 12 bases, in that order; junction bases with no gene match: 13. The germline V gene has CDR1 SGHDT and CDR2 YYEEEE. This CDR3 has 15 residues. The CDR3: CASSSWTGVSKGQFF. The CDR3 DNA sequence: TGTGCCAGCAGCTCCTGGACAGGGGTGTCTAAGGGGCAGTTCTTC.

CDR3 nucleotides: TGTGCCAGCAGCTCCCAAACAGGGGTTTCCGGAGGCTACACCTTC. Translated, it gives CASSSQTGVSGGYTF. This chain connects TRBV7-9 to TRBJ1-2, with 7 positions matching TRBD1. Germline V gene data show CDR1 as SEHNR and CDR2 as FQNEAQ (reference sequence). The CDR3 has 15 amino acids. The V gene end was trimmed by 4 bases and the J gene end by 8 bases; junction bases not matched to a gene: 13.

The V gene is TRBV9, the J gene TRBJ1-5; 8 bases map to TRBD1. The germline V gene encodes CDR1 SGDLS and CDR2 YYNGEE. The J segment lost 8 bases and the V segment lost 2 bases, leaving 9 bases of the junction unmatched. There are 15 residues in the CDR3. The CDR3 bases are TGTGCCAGCAGCGTTTCCGGACAGGGTTTTGAGCCCCAGCATTTT. As protein: CASSVSGQGFEPQHF.

This clone was recorded only once. The rearrangement joins TRBV12-2 to TRBJ1-6; the table's D call TRBD1 went unverified against the DNA. TRBV12-2 is noted as a pseudogene. The CDR3 spans 16 residues. The CDR3 here is CASRYHGTVRLSPLHF. For the CDR3, the DNA is TGTGCAAGTCGCTACCATGGGACAGTCAGACTTTCACCCCTCCACTTT.

This sequence joins TRBV6-5 and TRBJ1-1; 8 bases fit TRBD1. CDR3 size: 13 residues. Per the germline V gene, CDR1 is MNHEY and CDR2 is SVGAGI. J was trimmed by 4 bases and V by 6 bases; bases with no gene match: 4. The DNA of the CDR3 is TGTGCCAGCAGCAGAACAGGGGGCACTGAAGCTTTCTTT. It translates to CASSRTGGTEAFF.

The rearrangement uses TRBV2 and TRBJ2-5; 7 bases are shared with TRBD2. The junction had 14 bases not matched to a gene; V was cut back by 5 bases and J by 5 bases. The CDR3 length is 16 residues. Per the germline V gene, CDR1 is SNHLY and CDR2 is FYNNEI. The CDR3 sequence is CASSPTLLGGLETQYF. CDR3 sequence (DNA): TGTGCCAGCAGTCCAACCCTCCTGGGGGGGTTGGAGACCCAGTACTTC. The variable domain in full, completed from reference TRBV2 and TRBJ2-5, reads EPEVTQTPSHQVTQMGQEVILRCVPISNHLYFYWYRQILGQKVEFLVSFYNNEISEKSEIFDDQFSVERPDGSNFTLKIRSTKLEDSAMYFCASSPTLLGGLETQYFGPGTRLLVL.

CDR3 bases: TGTGCCAGTAGTTCCCGGACAGGGGGCGCATCTGGGGCCAACGTCCTGACTTTC. This encodes CASSSRTGGASGANVLTF. The J gene is TRBJ2-6, the V gene TRBV19, with TRBD1 matching over 11 bases. This CDR3 has 18 amino acids. V lost 5 bases to trimming and J lost 1 base; unmatched junction nucleotides: 7. Germline CDR1 reads LNHDA; CDR2 reads SQIVND (reference sequence).

The V and J genes are TRBV3-1 (or the pseudogene TRBV3-2) and TRBJ2-1; 8 bases are shared with TRBD2. Germline values: CDR1 LGHDT, CDR2 YNNKEL (reference sequence). This CDR3 has 13 residues. V lost 4 bases, J lost 10 bases, and 6 bases stayed unmatched. DNA of the CDR3: TGTGCCAGCAGCCGGGCGGGGGGAGACGAGCAGTTCTTC. Its protein product is CASSRAGGDEQFF.

The chain joins TRBV10-3 to TRBJ1-1; 7 bases fit TRBD1. J gave up 0 bases and V 3 bases, and 16 bases lay outside the gene matches. Germline V CDR1 and CDR2: ENHRY, SYGVKD. This CDR3 has 19 amino acids. For the CDR3, the DNA is TGTGCCATCAGTGAATGGGTCGGAGGACAGGTTGGCCTGAACACTGAAGCTTTCTTT. Residues: CAISEWVGGQVGLNTEAFF.